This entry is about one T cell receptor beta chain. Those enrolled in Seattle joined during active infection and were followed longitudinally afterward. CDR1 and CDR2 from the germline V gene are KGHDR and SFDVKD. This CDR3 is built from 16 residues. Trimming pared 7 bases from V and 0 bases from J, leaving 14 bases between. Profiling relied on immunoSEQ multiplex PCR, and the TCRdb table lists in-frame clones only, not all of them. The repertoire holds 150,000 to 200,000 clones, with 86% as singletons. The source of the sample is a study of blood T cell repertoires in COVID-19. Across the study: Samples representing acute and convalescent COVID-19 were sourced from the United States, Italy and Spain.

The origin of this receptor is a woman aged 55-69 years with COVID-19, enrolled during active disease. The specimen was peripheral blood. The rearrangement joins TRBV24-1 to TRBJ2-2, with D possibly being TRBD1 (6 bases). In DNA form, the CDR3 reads TGTGCCACCAGCGACATGACAGGTTCGAACACCGGGGAGCTGTTTTTT. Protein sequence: CATSDMTGSNTGELFF.